The clone carrying this T cell receptor beta chain occurred a few times. What it binds is unknown. The entry originates in a study of vaccination and CD4 T cells after COVID-19. Regarding the study as a whole: Detection of a median about 86% of reactive clones in convalescent patients was confined to the period after vaccination.

Germline V lookup: CDR1 MNHEY, CDR2 SVGEGT. V lost 6 bases, J lost 0 bases, and 7 bases stayed unmatched. This CDR3 contains 15 residues. Treatment meaning: approximately nine-day PBMC culture with coronavirus spike peptide pools or control peptides (ViraFEST assay). Per well, 2 million or so PBMCs were cultured in the presence of around 11 IU/ml IL-2 and approximately 9.4 ug/ml peptide pools. With the Oncomine TCR Beta short-read assay, DNA from cultured CD4+ T cells was sequenced. MiXCR, run by TCRdb on the PCR reads, gives a single entry per CDR3 protein. This table has some 20,000 distinct CDR3 sequences, roughly 43% appearing once.

The chain links TRBV6-2 or TRBV6-3 to TRBJ1-2; 7 positions match TRBD1. The sample in question was CD4+ T cells from blood, cultured in vitro, obtained before SARS-CoV-2 vaccination. The clonotype originates from a human donor who had recovered from COVID-19. The CDR3 region is CASRMDRSPNYGYTF. CDR3 in DNA: TGTGCCAGCAGGATGGACAGGAGCCCTAACTATGGCTACACCTTC.